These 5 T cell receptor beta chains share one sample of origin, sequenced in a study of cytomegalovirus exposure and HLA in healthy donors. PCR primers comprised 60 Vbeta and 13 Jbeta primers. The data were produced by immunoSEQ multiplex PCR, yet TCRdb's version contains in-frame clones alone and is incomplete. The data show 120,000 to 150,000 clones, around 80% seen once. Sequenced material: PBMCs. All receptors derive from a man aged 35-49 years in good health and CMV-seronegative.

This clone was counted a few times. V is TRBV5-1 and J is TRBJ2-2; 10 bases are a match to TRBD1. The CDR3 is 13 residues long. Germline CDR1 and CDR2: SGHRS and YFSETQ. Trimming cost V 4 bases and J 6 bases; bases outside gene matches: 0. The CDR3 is CASSGQGAGELFF. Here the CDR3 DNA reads TGCGCCAGCAGCGGACAGGGGGCCGGGGAGCTGTTTTTT.

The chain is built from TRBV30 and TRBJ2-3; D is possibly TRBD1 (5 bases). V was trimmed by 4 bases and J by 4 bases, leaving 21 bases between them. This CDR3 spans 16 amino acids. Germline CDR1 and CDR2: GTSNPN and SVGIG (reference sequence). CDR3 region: CAWIGGAHSRADTQYF. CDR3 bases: TGTGCCTGGATCGGTGGAGCCCACAGCAGGGCAGATACGCAGTATTTT.

CDR3 sequence: CSVGWDRGAVRLNTEAFF. DNA of the CDR3: TGCAGCGTCGGGTGGGACAGGGGTGCGGTACGCCTGAACACTGAAGCTTTCTTT. The chain uses TRBV29-1 and TRBJ1-1, with TRBD1 matching 10 bases. This CDR3 spans 18 amino acids. V shed 6 bases, J shed 0 bases, and the junction held 16 bases outside the gene matches. The germline CDR1 and CDR2 sequences are SQVTM and ANQGSEA.

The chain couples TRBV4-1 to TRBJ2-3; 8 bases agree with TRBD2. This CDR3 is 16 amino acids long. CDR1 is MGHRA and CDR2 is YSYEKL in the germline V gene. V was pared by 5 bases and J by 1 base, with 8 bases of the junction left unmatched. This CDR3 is CASSSRMTSGTDTQYF. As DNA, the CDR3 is TGCGCCAGCAGCTCTCGAATGACTAGCGGCACAGATACGCAGTATTTT.

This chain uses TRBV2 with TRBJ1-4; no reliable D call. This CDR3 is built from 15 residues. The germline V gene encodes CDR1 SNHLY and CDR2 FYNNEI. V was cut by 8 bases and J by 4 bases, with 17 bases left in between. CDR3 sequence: CASRTGRALNEKLFF. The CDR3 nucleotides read TGTGCCAGCCGGACTGGGCGGGCGCTTAATGAAAAACTGTTTTTT.